The count of the clone carrying this T cell receptor beta chain is one. Its specificity is not known. At one end the junction does not follow the germline gene, possibly because of a read error. This entry comes from a study of cytomegalovirus exposure and HLA in healthy donors. The study's findings and limits: Rarity characterized most TCR sequences, yet some public TCRs appeared in many donors. Previous analysis showed most TCR beta V segments were productive about 87% or about 30% of the time. Across donors, sequencing depth was assumed by presence/absence analyses to be roughly uniform.

The CDR3 has 18 residues. Germline V gene lookup returns CDR1 SGHRS and CDR2 YFSETQ. Primers included in the PCR were 60 Vbeta and 13 Jbeta primers. Profiling relied on immunoSEQ multiplex PCR, and the TCRdb table lists in-frame clones only, not all of them. This table holds about 120,000 clones, over 75% found once. The sample consisted of PBMCs. This clonotype originated in a man in his forties or fifties in good health and CMV-seropositive. This chain connects TRBV5-1 to TRBJ2-6; D is perhaps TRBD2 (6 bases). The chain's CDR3 is CASSLAGPRGSGANGLTF. CDR3 DNA sequence: TGCGCCAGCAGCTTGGCGGGGCCTCGGGGGTCTGGGGCCAACGGCCTGACTTTC.